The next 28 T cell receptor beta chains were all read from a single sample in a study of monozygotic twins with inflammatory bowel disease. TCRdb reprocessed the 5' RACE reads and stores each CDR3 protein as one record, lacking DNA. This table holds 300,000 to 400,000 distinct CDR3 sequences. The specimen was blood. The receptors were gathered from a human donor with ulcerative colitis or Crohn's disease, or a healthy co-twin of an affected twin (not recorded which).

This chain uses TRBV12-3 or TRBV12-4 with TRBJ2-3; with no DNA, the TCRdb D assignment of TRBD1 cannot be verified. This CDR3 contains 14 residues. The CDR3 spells CASSLVWTTDTQYF.

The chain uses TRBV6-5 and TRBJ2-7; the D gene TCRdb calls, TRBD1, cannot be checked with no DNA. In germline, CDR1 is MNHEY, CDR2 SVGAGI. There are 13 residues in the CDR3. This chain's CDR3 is CASGQYRGYEQYF.

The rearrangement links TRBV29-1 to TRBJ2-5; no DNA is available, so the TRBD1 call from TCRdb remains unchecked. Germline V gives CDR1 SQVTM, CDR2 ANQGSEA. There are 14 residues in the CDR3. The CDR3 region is CSVEGPAGVKTQYF.

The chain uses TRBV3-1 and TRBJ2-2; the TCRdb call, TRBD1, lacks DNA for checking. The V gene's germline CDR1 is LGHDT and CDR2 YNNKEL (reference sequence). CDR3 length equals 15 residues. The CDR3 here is CASSQADRDTGELFF.

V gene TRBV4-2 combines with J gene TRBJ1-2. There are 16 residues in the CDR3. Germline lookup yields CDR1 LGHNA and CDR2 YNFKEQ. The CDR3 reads CASSQGVGVAGYGYTF.

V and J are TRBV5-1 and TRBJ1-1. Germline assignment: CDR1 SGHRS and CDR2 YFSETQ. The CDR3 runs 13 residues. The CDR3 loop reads CASSWTVNTEAFF.

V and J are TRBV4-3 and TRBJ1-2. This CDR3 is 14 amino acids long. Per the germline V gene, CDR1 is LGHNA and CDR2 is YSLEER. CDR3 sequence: CASSQDLHSYGYTF.

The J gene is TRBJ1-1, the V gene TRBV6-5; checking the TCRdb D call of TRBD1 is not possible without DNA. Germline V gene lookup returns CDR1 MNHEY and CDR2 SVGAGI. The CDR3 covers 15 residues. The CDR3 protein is CASSYRDRGTTEAFF.

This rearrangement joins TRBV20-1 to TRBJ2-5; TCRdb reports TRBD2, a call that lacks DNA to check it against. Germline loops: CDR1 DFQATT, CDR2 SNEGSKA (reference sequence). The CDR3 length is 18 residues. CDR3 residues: CSARDQGGAGVVEETQYF.

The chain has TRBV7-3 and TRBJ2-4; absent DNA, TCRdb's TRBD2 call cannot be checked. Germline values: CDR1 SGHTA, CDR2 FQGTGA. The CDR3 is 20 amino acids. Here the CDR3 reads CASSSFWAWLPNVAKNIQYF.

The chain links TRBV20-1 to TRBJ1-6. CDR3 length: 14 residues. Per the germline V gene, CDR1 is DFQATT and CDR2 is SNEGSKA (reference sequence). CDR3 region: CSASAPGRPAPLHF.

The CDR3 here is CASSPSGGRGYTF. The chain carries TRBV27 and TRBJ1-2; TCRdb reports TRBD1, a call that lacks DNA to check it against. CDR3 length: 13 residues. In germline, CDR1 is MNHEY, CDR2 SMNVEV (reference sequence).

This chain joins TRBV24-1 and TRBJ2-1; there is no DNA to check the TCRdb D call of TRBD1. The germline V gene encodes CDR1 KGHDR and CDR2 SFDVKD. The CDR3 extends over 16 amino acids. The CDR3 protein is CATSESGTGKGNEQFF.

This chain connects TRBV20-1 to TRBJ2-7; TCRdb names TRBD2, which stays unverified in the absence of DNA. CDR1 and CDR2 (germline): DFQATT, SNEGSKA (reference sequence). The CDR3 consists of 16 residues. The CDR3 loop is CSAGHPTSGGYYEQYF.

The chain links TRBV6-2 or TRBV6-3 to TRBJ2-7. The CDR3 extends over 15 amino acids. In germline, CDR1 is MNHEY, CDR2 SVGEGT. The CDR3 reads CASSYSQAEPYEQYF.

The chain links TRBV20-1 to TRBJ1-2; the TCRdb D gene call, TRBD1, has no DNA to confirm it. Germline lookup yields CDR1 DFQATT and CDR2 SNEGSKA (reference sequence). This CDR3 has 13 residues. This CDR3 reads CSAPDRGSYGYTF.

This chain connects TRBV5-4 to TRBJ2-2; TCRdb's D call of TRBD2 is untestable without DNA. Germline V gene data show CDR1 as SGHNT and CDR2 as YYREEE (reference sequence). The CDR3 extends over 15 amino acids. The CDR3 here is CASSSLAGWSGELFF.

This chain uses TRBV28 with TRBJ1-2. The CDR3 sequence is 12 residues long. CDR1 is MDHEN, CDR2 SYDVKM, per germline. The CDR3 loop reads CASKPANYGYTF.

The CDR3 loop reads CASSQAHRVETQYF. The chain is built from TRBV3-1 and TRBJ2-5; the TCRdb D gene call, TRBD1, has no DNA to confirm it. This CDR3 is built from 14 residues. CDR1 LGHDT and CDR2 YNNKEL come from the germline V gene (reference sequence).

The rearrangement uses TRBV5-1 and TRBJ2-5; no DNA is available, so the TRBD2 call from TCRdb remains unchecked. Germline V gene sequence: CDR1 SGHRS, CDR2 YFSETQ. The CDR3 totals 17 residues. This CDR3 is CASSLVGLADLQETQYF.

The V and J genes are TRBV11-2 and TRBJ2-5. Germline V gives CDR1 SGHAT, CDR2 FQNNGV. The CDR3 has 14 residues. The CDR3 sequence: CASSSGAVRETQYF.

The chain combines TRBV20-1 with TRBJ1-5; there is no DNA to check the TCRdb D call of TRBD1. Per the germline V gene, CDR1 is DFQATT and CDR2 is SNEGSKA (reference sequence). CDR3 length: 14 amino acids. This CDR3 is CSARAGTGSQPQHF.

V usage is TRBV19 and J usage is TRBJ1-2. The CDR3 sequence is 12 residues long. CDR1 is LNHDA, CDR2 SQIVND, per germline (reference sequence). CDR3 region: CASSDPSGGYTF.

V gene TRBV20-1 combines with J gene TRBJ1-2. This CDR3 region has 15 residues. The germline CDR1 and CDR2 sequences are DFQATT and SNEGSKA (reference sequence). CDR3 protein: CSARDGARTYYGYTF.

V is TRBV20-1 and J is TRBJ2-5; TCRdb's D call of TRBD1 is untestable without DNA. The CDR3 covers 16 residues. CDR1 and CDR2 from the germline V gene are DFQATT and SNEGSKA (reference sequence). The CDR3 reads CSAGPWTGGVQETQYF.

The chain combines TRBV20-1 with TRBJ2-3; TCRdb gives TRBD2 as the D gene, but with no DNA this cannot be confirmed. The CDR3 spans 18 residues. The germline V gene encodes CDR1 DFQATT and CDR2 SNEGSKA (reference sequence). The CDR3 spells CSASIRAKGTSSTDTQYF.

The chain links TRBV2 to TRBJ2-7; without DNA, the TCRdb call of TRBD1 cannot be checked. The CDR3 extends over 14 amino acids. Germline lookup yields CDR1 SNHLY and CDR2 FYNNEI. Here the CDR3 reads CASKAQGSSYEQYF.

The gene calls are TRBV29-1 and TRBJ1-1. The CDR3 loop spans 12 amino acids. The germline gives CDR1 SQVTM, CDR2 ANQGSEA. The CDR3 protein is CSVELGDTEAFF.